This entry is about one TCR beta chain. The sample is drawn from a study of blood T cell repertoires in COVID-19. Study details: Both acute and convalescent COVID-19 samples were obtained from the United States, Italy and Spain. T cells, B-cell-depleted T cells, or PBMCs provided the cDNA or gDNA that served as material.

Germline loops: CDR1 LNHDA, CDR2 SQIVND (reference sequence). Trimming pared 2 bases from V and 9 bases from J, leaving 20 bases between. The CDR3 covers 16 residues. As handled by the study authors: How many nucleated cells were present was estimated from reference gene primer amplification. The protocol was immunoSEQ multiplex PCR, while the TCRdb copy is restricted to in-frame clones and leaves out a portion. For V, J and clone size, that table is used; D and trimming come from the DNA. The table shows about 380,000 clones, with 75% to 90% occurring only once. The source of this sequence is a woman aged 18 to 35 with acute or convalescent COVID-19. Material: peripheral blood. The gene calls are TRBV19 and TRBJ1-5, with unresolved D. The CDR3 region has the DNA TGTGCCAGTAGTATAAATCAAGAGACATCTACCCGGCCCCAGCATTTT. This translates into CASSINQETSTRPQHF.